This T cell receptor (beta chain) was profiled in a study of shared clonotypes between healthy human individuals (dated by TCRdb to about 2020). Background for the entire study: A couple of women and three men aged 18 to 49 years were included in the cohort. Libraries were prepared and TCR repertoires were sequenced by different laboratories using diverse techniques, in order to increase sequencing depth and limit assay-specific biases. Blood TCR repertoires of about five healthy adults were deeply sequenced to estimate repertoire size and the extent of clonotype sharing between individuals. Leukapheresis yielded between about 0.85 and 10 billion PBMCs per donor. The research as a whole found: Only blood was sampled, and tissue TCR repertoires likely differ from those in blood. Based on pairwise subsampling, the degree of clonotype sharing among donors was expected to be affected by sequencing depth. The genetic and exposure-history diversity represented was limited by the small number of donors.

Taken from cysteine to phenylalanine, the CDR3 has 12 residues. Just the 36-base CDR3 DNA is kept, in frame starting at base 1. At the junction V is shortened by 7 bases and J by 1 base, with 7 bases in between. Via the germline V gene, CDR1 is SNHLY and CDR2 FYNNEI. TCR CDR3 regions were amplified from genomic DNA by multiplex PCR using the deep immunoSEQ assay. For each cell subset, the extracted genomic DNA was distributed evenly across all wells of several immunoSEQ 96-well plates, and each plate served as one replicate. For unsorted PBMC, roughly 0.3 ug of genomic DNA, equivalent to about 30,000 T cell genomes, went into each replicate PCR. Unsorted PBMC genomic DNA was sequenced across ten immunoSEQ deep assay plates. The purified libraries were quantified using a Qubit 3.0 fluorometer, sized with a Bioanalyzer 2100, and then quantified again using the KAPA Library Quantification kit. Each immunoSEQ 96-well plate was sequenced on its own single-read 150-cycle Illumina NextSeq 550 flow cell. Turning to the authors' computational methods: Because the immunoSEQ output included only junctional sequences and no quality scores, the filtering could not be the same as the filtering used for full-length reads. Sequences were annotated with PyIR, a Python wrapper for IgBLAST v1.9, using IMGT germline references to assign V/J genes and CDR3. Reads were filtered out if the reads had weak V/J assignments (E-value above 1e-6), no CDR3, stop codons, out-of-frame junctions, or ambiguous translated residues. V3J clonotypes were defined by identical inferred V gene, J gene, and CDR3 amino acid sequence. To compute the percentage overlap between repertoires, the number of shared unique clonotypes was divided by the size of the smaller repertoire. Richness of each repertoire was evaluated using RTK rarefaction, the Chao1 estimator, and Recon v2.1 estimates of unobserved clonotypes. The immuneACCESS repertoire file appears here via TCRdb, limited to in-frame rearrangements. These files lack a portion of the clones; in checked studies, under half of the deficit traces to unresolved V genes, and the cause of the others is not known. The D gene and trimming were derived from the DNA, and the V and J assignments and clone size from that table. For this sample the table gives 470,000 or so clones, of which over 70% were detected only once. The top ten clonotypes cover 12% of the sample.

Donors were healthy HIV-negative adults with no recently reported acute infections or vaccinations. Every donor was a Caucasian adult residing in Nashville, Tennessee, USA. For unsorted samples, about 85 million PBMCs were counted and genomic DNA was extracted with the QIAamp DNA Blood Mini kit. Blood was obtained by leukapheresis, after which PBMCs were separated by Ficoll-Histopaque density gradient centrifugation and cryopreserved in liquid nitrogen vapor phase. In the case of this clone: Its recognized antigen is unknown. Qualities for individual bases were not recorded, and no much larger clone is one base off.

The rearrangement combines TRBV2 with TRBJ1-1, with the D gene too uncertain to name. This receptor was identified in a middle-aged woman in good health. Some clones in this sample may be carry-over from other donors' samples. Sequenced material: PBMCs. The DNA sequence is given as TGTGCCAGCAAGGAGGGGAACACTGAAGCTTTCTTT. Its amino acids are CASKEGNTEAFF.